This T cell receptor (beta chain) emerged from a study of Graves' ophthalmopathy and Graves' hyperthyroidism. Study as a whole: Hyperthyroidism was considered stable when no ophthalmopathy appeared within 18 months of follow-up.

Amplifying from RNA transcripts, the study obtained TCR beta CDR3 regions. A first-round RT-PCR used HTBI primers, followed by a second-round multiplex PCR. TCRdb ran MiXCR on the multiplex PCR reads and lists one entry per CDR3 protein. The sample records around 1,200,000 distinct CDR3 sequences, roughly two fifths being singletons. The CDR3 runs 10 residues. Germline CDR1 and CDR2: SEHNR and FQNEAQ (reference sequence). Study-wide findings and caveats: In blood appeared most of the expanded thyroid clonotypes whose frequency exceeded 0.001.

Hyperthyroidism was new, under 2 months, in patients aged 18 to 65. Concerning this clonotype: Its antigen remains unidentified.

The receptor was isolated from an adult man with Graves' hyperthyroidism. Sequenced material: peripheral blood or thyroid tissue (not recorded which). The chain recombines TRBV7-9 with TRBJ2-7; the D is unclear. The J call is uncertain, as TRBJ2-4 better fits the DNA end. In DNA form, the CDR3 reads TGTGCCAGCAGCCCGCACATTCAGTACTTC. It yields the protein CASSPHIQYF.